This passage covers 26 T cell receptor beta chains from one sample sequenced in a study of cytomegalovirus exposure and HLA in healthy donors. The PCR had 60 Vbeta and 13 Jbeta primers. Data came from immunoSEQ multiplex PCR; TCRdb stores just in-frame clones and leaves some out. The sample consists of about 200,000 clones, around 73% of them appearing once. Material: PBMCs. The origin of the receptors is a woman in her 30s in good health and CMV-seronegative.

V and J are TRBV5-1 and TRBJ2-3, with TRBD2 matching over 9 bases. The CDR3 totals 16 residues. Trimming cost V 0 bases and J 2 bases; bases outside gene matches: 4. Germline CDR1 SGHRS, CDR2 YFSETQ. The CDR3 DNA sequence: TGCGCCAGCAGCTTGGGACTAGCGGAGACCACAGATACGCAGTATTTT. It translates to CASSLGLAETTDTQYF. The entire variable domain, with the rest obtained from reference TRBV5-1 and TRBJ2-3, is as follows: KAGVTQTPRYLIKTRGQQVTLSCSPISGHRSVSWYQQTPGQGLQFLFEYFSETQRNKGNFPGRFSGRQFSNSRSEMNVSTLELGDSALYLCASSLGLAETTDTQYFGPGTRLTVL.

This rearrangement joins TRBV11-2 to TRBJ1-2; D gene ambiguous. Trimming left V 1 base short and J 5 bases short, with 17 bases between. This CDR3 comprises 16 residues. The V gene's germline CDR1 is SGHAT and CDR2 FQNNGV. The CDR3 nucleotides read TGTGCCAGCAGCTTAGGGGGTCGGCGGGGAGATTATGGCTACACCTTC. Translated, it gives CASSLGGRRGDYGYTF.

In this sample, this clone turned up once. DNA for the CDR3: TGTGCCAGCACCCCCGGACTAGCGGGAGGCCGGCGGTACTTC. Protein sequence: CASTPGLAGGRRYF. V gene TRBV2 combines with J gene TRBJ2-7; 14 nucleotides agree with TRBD2. This CDR3 has 14 amino acids. The trim removed 7 bases at V and 12 bases at J, leaving 11 bases unmatched. CDR1 and CDR2 from the germline V gene are SNHLY and FYNNEI.

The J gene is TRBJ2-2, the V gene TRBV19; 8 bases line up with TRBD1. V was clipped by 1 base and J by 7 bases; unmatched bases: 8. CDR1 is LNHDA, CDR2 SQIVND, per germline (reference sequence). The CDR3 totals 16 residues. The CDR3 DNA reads TGTGCCAGTAGTATAGGACAGGGGCGCAGTGTCGGGGAGCTGTTTTTT. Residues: CASSIGQGRSVGELFF.

CDR3 amino acids: CSVVRGAETQYF. The CDR3 DNA reads TGCAGCGTTGTCCGGGGGGCGGAGACCCAGTACTTC. The chain carries TRBV29-1 and TRBJ2-5; possibly TRBD2 for D (7 bases). V lost 4 bases, J lost 5 bases, and 11 bases lay in between. The CDR3 runs to 12 residues. Germline V lookup: CDR1 SQVTM, CDR2 ANQGSEA.

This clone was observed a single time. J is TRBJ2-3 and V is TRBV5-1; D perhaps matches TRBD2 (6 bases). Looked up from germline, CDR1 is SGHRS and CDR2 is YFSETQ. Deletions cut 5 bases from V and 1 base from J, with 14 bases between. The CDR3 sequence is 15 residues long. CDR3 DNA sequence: TGCGCCAGCAGTTGGCGGCGCGGGGGCACAGATACGCAGTATTTT. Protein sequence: CASSWRRGGTDTQYF.

Written as DNA, the CDR3 is TGTGCCAGCAGCCCAACAGGGTGGCGGACTGAAGCTTTCTTT. It codes for CASSPTGWRTEAFF. V and J are TRBV7-9 and TRBJ1-1, with D maybe TRBD1 (6 bases). V lost 5 bases and J 5 bases, leaving 15 bases between the germline ends. CDR1 is SEHNR and CDR2 is FQNEAQ in the germline V gene (reference sequence). The CDR3 loop spans 14 amino acids.

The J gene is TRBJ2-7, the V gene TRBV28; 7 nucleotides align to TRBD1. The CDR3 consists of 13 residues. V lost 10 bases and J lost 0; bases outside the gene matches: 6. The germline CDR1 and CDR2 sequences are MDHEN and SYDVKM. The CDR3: CATSGTVSYEQYF. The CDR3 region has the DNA TGTGCCACCTCCGGGACAGTCTCCTACGAGCAGTACTTC.

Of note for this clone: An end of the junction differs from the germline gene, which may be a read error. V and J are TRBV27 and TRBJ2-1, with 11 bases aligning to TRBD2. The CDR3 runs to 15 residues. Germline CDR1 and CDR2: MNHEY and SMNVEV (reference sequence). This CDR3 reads CASSRTSGSYNGQFF. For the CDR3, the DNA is TGTGCCAGCAGCCGTACTAGCGGGAGCTACAATGGGCAGTTCTTC.

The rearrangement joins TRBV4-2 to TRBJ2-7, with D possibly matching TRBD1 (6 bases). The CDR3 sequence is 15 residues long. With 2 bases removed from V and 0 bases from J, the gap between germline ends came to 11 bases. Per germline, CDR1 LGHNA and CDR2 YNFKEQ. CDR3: CASSQLDSSSYEQYF. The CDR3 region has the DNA TGTGCCAGCAGCCAACTGGACAGTAGCTCCTACGAGCAGTACTTC.

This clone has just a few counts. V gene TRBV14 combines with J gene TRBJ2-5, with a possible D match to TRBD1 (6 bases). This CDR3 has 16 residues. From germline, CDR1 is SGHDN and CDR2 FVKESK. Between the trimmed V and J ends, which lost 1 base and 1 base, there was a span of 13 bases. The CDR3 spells CASSQVGAGFQETQYF. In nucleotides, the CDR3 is TGTGCCAGCAGCCAAGTGGGGGCTGGCTTCCAAGAGACCCAGTACTTC.

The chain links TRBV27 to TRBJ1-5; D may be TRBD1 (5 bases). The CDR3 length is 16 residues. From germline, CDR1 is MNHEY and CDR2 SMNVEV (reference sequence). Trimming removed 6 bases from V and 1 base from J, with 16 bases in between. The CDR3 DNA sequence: TGTGCCAGCAGGGTTTATGGGGGAGGCAGCAATCAGCCCCAGCATTTT. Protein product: CASRVYGGGSNQPQHF.

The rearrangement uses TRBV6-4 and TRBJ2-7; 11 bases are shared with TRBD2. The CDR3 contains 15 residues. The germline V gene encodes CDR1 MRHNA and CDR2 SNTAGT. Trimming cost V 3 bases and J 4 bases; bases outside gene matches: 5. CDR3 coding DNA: TGTGCCAGCAGTGAACTAGCGGGAGATTCATACGAGCAGTACTTC. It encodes CASSELAGDSYEQYF.

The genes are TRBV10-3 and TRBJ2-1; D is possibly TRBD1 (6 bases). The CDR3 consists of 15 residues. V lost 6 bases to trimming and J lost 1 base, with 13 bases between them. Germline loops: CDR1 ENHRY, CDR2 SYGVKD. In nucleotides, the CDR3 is TGTGCCATCAGAACGGACAGAGGATCCTACAATGAGCAGTTCTTC. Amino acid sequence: CAIRTDRGSYNEQFF.

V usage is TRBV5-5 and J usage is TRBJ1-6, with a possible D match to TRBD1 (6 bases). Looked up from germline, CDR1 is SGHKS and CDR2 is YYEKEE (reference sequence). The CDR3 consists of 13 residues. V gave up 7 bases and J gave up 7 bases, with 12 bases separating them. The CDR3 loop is CASSGQINSPLHF. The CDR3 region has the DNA TGTGCCAGCTCAGGACAGATCAATTCACCCCTCCACTTT.

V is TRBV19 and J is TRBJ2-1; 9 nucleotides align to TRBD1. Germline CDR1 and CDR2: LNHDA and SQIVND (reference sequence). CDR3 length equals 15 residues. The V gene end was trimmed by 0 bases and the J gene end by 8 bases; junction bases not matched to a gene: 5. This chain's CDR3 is CASSIEGQGFYEQFF. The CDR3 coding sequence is TGTGCCAGTAGTATAGAAGGACAGGGGTTCTATGAGCAGTTCTTC.

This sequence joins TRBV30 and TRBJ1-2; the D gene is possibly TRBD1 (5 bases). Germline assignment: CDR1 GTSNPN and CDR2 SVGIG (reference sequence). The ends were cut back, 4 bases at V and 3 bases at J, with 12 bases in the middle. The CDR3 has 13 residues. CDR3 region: CAWTLGGDYGYTF. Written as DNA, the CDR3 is TGTGCCTGGACGCTGGGAGGGGACTATGGCTACACCTTC.

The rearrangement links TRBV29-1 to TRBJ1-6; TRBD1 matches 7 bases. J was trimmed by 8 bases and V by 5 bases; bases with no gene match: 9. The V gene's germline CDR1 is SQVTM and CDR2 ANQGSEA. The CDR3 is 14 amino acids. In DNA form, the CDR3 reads TGCAGCGTTTCCTACAGGGGTTCCGATTCACCCCTCCACTTT. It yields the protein CSVSYRGSDSPLHF.

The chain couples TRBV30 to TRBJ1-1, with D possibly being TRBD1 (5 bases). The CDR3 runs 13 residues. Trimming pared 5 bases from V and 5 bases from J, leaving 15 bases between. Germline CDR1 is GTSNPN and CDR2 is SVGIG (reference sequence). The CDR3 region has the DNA TGTGCCTGGGGCAGGGTGGGAGGGACTGAAGCTTTCTTT. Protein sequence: CAWGRVGGTEAFF.

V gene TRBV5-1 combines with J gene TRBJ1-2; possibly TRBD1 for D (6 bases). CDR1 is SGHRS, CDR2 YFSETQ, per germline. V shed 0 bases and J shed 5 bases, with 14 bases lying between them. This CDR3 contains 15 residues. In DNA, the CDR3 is TGCGCCAGCAGCTTGGCCTTAGTACAGGGATATGGCTACACCTTC. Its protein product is CASSLALVQGYGYTF.

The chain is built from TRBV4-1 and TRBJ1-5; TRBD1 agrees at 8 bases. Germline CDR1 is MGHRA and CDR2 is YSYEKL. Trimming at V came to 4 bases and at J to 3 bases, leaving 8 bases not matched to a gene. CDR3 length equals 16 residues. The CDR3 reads CASSLVGQANNQPQHF. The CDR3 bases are TGCGCCAGCAGCCTTGTGGGACAGGCAAACAATCAGCCCCAGCATTTT.

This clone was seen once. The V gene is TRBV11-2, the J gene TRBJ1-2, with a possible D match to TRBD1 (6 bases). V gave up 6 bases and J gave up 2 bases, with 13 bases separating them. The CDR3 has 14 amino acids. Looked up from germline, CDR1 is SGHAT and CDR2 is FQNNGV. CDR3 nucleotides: TGTGCCAGCAGTTCACAGGGAACCAACTATGGCTACACCTTC. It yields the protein CASSSQGTNYGYTF.

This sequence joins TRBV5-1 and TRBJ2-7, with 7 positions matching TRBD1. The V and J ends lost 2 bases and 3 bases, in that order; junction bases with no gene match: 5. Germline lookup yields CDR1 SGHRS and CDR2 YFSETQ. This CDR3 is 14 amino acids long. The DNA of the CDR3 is TGCGCCAGCAGCTTCCGGGACAGTAACTACGAGCAGTACTTC. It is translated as CASSFRDSNYEQYF.

The CDR3 spells CASRPRTGPQETQYF. The CDR3 nucleotides read TGTGCCAGCAGACCTAGGACAGGGCCCCAGGAGACCCAGTACTTC. V and J are TRBV2 and TRBJ2-5; 8 positions match TRBD1. The CDR3 contains 15 residues. Looked up from germline, CDR1 is SNHLY and CDR2 is FYNNEI. Trimming removed 6 bases from V and 5 bases from J; junction bases left unmatched: 11.

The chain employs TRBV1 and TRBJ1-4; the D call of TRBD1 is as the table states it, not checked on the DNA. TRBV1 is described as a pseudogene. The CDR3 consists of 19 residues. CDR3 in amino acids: CTSSQVSTGGSATNEKLFF. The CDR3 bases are TGCACCAGCAGCCAAGTCTCCACAGGGGGCAGCGCGACTAATGAAAAACTGTTTTTT.

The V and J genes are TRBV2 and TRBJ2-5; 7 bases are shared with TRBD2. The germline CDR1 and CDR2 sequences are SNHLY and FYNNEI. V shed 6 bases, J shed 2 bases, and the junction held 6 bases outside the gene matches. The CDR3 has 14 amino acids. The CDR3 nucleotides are TGTGCCAGCAGCCGGGACTACGCTCAAGAGACCCAGTACTTC. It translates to CASSRDYAQETQYF.